This TCR beta chain is from a study of Graves' ophthalmopathy and Graves' hyperthyroidism. Per germline, CDR1 DFQATT and CDR2 SNEGSKA (reference sequence). V shed 3 bases, J shed 6 bases, and the junction held 2 bases outside the gene matches. This CDR3 contains 12 residues. For repertoire sequencing, the TCR beta CDR3 regions were amplified from RNA transcripts. First-round RT-PCR relied on HTBI primers, and a second-round multiplex PCR came next. MiXCR, run by TCRdb on the multiplex PCR reads, gives a single entry per CDR3 protein. The table has 560,000 or so distinct CDR3 sequences, approximately 35% seen once.

This clonotype was obtained from an adult man with Graves' hyperthyroidism. This chain connects TRBV20-1 to TRBJ2-3; 8 positions match TRBD2. Source material: peripheral blood or thyroid tissue (not recorded which). The chain's CDR3 is CSASRGGDTQYF. CDR3 nucleotide sequence: TGCAGTGCTAGTCGCGGGGGGGATACGCAGTATTTT.